The 31 T cell receptor beta chains below all came from one sample that was sequenced in a study of blood T cell repertoires in COVID-19. Produced via immunoSEQ multiplex PCR; TCRdb's table is partial and in-frame only. The repertoire holds 120,000 to 150,000 clones, with about 83% as singletons. The specimen was PBMCs or T cells enriched from blood (not recorded which). The receptor source for this set is a woman in her forties or fifties with acute COVID-19.

The V gene is TRBV19, the J gene TRBJ1-3; D is unclear. CDR3 length: 18 residues. Germline-derived CDR1 and CDR2 are LNHDA and SQIVND (reference sequence). Trimming shortened V by 0 bases and J by 0 bases, and 15 bases separated the two germline ends. The CDR3 is CASSIDRLSALSGNTIYF. The CDR3 DNA follows: TGTGCCAGTAGTATAGATCGACTGTCGGCCCTCTCTGGAAACACCATATATTTT.

The V and J genes are TRBV13 and TRBJ1-2; no clear D gene. Trimming took 5 bases from V and 6 from J, leaving 7 bases between them. Per the germline V gene, CDR1 is PRHDT and CDR2 is FYEKMQ (reference sequence). The CDR3 consists of 11 residues. CDR3 amino acids: CASSRGHGYTF. In DNA form, the CDR3 reads TGTGCCAGCAGCCGGGGTCATGGCTACACCTTC.

Only a few counts were recorded for this clone. The V gene is TRBV6-2 or TRBV6-3, the J gene TRBJ1-1; 7 bases line up with TRBD1. V shed 2 bases and J 11 bases; nucleotides not matched to a gene: 2. This CDR3 is 11 amino acids long. Germline V gene data show CDR1 as MNHEY and CDR2 as SVGEGT. In nucleotides, the CDR3 is TGTGCCAGCAGTTACCCCAGGGGGGCTTTCTTT. It encodes CASSYPRGAFF.

This clone has a single count. The rearrangement joins TRBV5-1 to TRBJ2-7; 9 nucleotides match TRBD1. After removal of 3 bases from V and 4 bases from J, the junction contained 11 bases not matched to a gene. The CDR3 sequence is 16 residues long. CDR1 is SGHRS and CDR2 is YFSETQ in the germline V gene. CDR3 DNA: TGCGCCAGCAGCTCTCATTACCGGGACAGGGAATACGAGCAGTACTTC. It is translated as CASSSHYRDREYEQYF.

Only one count was recorded for this clone. The CDR3 sequence is CSVDRTSYGYTF. In DNA, the CDR3 is TGCAGCGTTGACAGGACTTCATATGGCTACACCTTC. This sequence joins TRBV29-1 and TRBJ1-2; D remains unclear. The CDR3 spans 12 residues. Germline V CDR1 and CDR2: SQVTM, ANQGSEA. The germline V and J ends were trimmed by 3 bases and 5 bases, with 10 bases remaining between them.

This chain links TRBV5-1 with TRBJ1-2, with 10 nucleotides matching TRBD1. Germline V gene sequence: CDR1 SGHRS, CDR2 YFSETQ. The trim removed 0 bases at V and 7 bases at J, leaving 3 bases unmatched. The CDR3 totals 14 residues. The CDR3 DNA sequence: TGCGCCAGCAGCTTGGAAGGACAGGGGGGTGGCTACACCTTC. Amino acids: CASSLEGQGGGYTF.

This clone was found a few times. The chain recombines TRBV4-2 with TRBJ2-7; TRBD2 aligns across 7 bases. Germline CDR1 reads LGHNA; CDR2 reads YNFKEQ. Trimming at V came to 0 bases and at J to 2 bases, leaving 10 bases not matched to a gene. The CDR3 spans 17 residues. CDR3 protein: CASSQDNGGSEAYEQYF. In DNA form, the CDR3 reads TGTGCCAGCAGCCAAGATAATGGCGGGAGCGAGGCCTACGAGCAGTACTTC.

The V and J genes are TRBV29-1 and TRBJ2-5, with a possible D match to TRBD1 (6 bases). The CDR3 contains 11 residues. V lost 7 bases to trimming and J lost 6 bases, with 12 bases between them. Germline V gives CDR1 SQVTM, CDR2 ANQGSEA. The CDR3 sequence: CSARWGQTQYF. The CDR3 nucleotides are TGCAGCGCCCGTTGGGGGCAGACCCAGTACTTC.

The J gene is TRBJ1-2, the V gene TRBV2; D is perhaps TRBD1 (5 bases). Trimming removed 4 bases from V and 3 bases from J, with 9 bases in between. CDR3 size: 13 residues. Germline loops: CDR1 SNHLY, CDR2 FYNNEI. CDR3 sequence reads: CASSAGGDYGYTF. In DNA, the CDR3 is TGTGCCAGCAGTGCCGGGGGGGACTATGGCTACACCTTC.

The chain uses TRBV5-1 and TRBJ2-1; TRBD1 aligns across 9 bases. Germline CDR1 SGHRS, CDR2 YFSETQ. The CDR3 consists of 15 residues. J lost 7 bases, V lost 2 bases, and 7 bases had no gene match. The CDR3 region is CASSFTTGTGNEQFF. CDR3 DNA: TGCGCCAGCAGCTTTACGACAGGGACAGGGAATGAGCAGTTCTTC.

The gene calls are TRBV6-2 or TRBV6-3 and TRBJ2-1, with 10 bases identical to TRBD1. The trim removed 4 bases at V and 1 base at J, leaving 1 base unmatched. The CDR3 is 15 residues long. Germline V gene sequence: CDR1 MNHEY, CDR2 SVGEGT. The CDR3 protein is CASSSGQGSYNEQFF. DNA of the CDR3: TGTGCCAGCAGTTCGGGACAGGGGTCCTACAATGAGCAGTTCTTC.

V usage is TRBV28 and J usage is TRBJ1-2, with TRBD1 matching 11 bases. Germline loops: CDR1 MDHEN, CDR2 SYDVKM. The CDR3 runs 15 residues. V shed 6 bases and J 4 bases; nucleotides not matched to a gene: 7. The CDR3 bases are TGTGCCAGCAGCTCCGGACAGGGGGCCCTCTATGGCTACACCTTC. As protein: CASSSGQGALYGYTF.

The chain recombines TRBV28 with TRBJ1-2; maybe TRBD1 (5 bases). Germline V lookup: CDR1 MDHEN, CDR2 SYDVKM. V lost 2 bases and J lost 3, with 16 bases in between. The CDR3 covers 16 residues. The CDR3 loop reads CASSLVTWGVDYGYTF. The CDR3 DNA is TGTGCCAGCAGTTTAGTTACTTGGGGGGTAGACTATGGCTACACCTTC.

This chain uses TRBV29-1 with TRBJ1-1; 7 bases are shared with TRBD1. The CDR3 consists of 13 residues. With 0 bases clipped from V and 3 bases from J, the junction kept 1 base outside the gene matches. Germline V lookup: CDR1 SQVTM, CDR2 ANQGSEA. The CDR3 here is CSVEDTGDTEAFF. As DNA, the CDR3 is TGCAGCGTTGAAGATACAGGGGACACTGAAGCTTTCTTT.

The chain joins TRBV19 to TRBJ2-7; D call uncertain. Trimming stripped 5 bases from V and 0 bases from J, with 8 bases between. This CDR3 region has 13 residues. Germline V gene data show CDR1 as LNHDA and CDR2 as SQIVND (reference sequence). CDR3 nucleotide sequence: TGTGCCAGTAGTTACGAGGTCTCCTACGAGCAGTACTTC. The encoded protein is CASSYEVSYEQYF.

V is TRBV4-3 and J is TRBJ2-1; D might be TRBD1 (6 bases). This CDR3 is 15 amino acids long. The germline gives CDR1 LGHNA, CDR2 YSLEER. Trimming pared 0 bases from V and 5 bases from J, leaving 11 bases between. CDR3 amino acids: CASSQDGGYNNEQFF. CDR3 DNA sequence: TGCGCCAGCAGCCAAGATGGGGGCTATAACAATGAGCAGTTCTTC.

The V call is TRBV19, the J call TRBJ1-2; 11 positions agree with TRBD1. This CDR3 comprises 14 residues. Unmatched junction bases numbered 7, after V lost 8 bases and J lost 5 bases. CDR1 LNHDA and CDR2 SQIVND come from the germline V gene (reference sequence). The CDR3 reads CASGGTGGVYGYTF. CDR3 in DNA: TGTGCCAGTGGGGGGACAGGGGGAGTTTATGGCTACACCTTC.

The chain links TRBV21-1 to TRBJ1-2; the tabulated D call, TRBD1, remains unverified against the DNA. TRBV21-1 is designated a pseudogene. The CDR3 is made up of 15 amino acids. CDR3 bases: TGTGCCAGCAGCAACGGGACAGGGGGCAAATATGGCTACACCTTC. Its translation is CASSNGTGGKYGYTF.

As DNA, the CDR3 is TGCAGCGTACAAACAGGGGGCCCTATATACGAGCAGTACTTC. It codes for CSVQTGGPIYEQYF. This chain joins TRBV29-1 and TRBJ2-7, with TRBD1 identical over 9 bases. Germline V gene lookup returns CDR1 SQVTM and CDR2 ANQGSEA. This CDR3 has 14 residues. J gave up 4 bases and V 6 bases, and 10 bases lay outside the gene matches.

The chain employs TRBV14 and TRBJ1-1; 11 bases are shared with TRBD1. V lost 3 bases, J lost 6 bases, and 12 bases stayed unmatched. CDR1 SGHDN and CDR2 FVKESK come from the germline V gene. The CDR3 length is 17 residues. CDR3 sequence: CASSQFGTGGVKAEAFF. CDR3 nucleotide sequence: TGTGCCAGCAGCCAGTTCGGGACAGGGGGTGTCAAGGCTGAAGCTTTCTTT.

The chain carries TRBV29-1 and TRBJ2-2; 10 nucleotides line up with TRBD1. After removal of 5 bases from V and 7 bases from J, the junction contained 10 bases not matched to a gene. The germline V gene encodes CDR1 SQVTM and CDR2 ANQGSEA. The CDR3 length is 15 residues. Written as DNA, the CDR3 is TGCAGCGTTTATCCGGGACAGGGGCGGGTCGGGGAGCTGTTTTTT. Protein product: CSVYPGQGRVGELFF.

V and J are TRBV5-5 and TRBJ1-2; D remains ambiguous. The germline V gene encodes CDR1 SGHKS and CDR2 YYEKEE (reference sequence). The CDR3 consists of 15 residues. V shed 9 bases and J shed 7 bases, with 25 bases lying between them. The CDR3 DNA reads as TGTGCCACCCTCCTCACTCCGGGTCCCACTACTGGCTACACCTTC. Amino acids: CATLLTPGPTTGYTF.

The V gene is TRBV5-8, the J gene TRBJ2-7; perhaps TRBD1 as D (6 bases). The CDR3 consists of 14 residues. V shed 4 bases and J shed 5 bases, with 16 bases lying between them. Germline CDR1 and CDR2: SGHTS and YDEGEE. CDR3 sequence: CASSLQGSIHEQYF. DNA of the CDR3: TGTGCCAGCAGCCTACAGGGTTCCATCCACGAGCAGTACTTC.

J is TRBJ2-1 and V is TRBV7-9, with a weak D call TRBD1 (5 bases). The CDR3 contains 14 residues. Germline lookup yields CDR1 SEHNR and CDR2 FQNEAQ (reference sequence). With 5 bases removed from V and 5 bases from J, the gap between germline ends came to 13 bases. For the CDR3, the DNA is TGTGCCAGCAGCCAAGGGGCGGAAAACAATGAGCAGTTCTTC. This sequence encodes CASSQGAENNEQFF.

This clone was detected a few times. The chain is built from TRBV2 and TRBJ1-1; no clear D gene. Germline V gene sequence: CDR1 SNHLY, CDR2 FYNNEI. The CDR3 length is 14 residues. Trimming removed 4 bases at V and 1 base at J, with 10 bases between. CDR3 DNA: TGTGCCAGCAGTGTCGGGTCGACGAACACTGAAGCTTTCTTT. Translation gives CASSVGSTNTEAFF. Full variable domain (rest looked up from reference TRBV2 and TRBJ1-1): EPEVTQTPSHQVTQMGQEVILRCVPISNHLYFYWYRQILGQKVEFLVSFYNNEISEKSEIFDDQFSVERPDGSNFTLKIRSTKLEDSAMYFCASSVGSTNTEAFFGQGTRLTVV.

This clone appeared a few times. The chain uses TRBV14 and TRBJ2-3; 11 bases match TRBD1. The CDR3 sequence is 15 residues long. Unmatched junction bases numbered 4, after V lost 4 bases and J lost 4 bases. CDR1 is SGHDN and CDR2 is FVKESK in the germline V gene. The CDR3 here is CASSLGTGGADTQYF. The CDR3, as DNA: TGTGCCAGCAGCCTAGGGACAGGGGGTGCAGATACGCAGTATTTT.

The rearrangement joins TRBV9 to TRBJ2-1; 8 nucleotides line up with TRBD2. Losses at the gene ends were 3 bases for V and 9 bases for J; bases not matched to a gene: 11. Germline V gene sequence: CDR1 SGDLS, CDR2 YYNGEE. CDR3 length: 15 amino acids. The CDR3, as DNA: TGTGCCAGCAGCGCGCCCCACGCTACTAGCGGTGAGCAGTTCTTC. Amino acid sequence: CASSAPHATSGEQFF. Looking up the rest from reference TRBV9 and TRBJ2-1 gives the full variable domain: DSGVTQTPKHLITATGQRVTLRCSPRSGDLSVYWYQQSLDQGLQFLIQYYNGEERAKGNILERFSAQQFPDLHSELNLSSLELGDSALYFCASSAPHATSGEQFFGPGTRLTVL.

This chain uses TRBV11-1 with TRBJ2-1, with 9 bases lining up with TRBD2. With 4 bases clipped from V and 6 bases from J, the junction kept 4 bases outside the gene matches. The CDR3 has 14 residues. CDR1 is SGHAT, CDR2 FQDESV, per germline (reference sequence). The CDR3 protein is CASSSGTSSNEQFF. The DNA of the CDR3 is TGTGCCAGCAGCTCCGGGACTAGCTCCAATGAGCAGTTCTTC.

This chain connects TRBV7-8 to TRBJ2-2, with D maybe TRBD2 (6 bases). Germline CDR1 is SGHVS and CDR2 is FQNEAQ. CDR3 size: 18 residues. Trimming cost V 3 bases and J 0 bases, with 17 bases left between them. The CDR3 loop is CASSFVRGGGANTGELFF. CDR3 DNA: TGTGCCAGCAGCTTTGTCCGGGGTGGCGGGGCGAACACCGGGGAGCTGTTTTTT. The complete variable domain, with remaining parts taken from reference TRBV7-8 and TRBJ2-2, reads GAGVSQSPRYKVAKRGQDVALRCDPISGHVSLFWYQQALGQGPEFLTYFQNEAQLDKSGLPSDRFFAERPEGSVSTLKIQRTQQEDSAVYLCASSFVRGGGANTGELFFGEGSRLTVL.

This clone was picked up one time. The genes are TRBV7-9 and TRBJ2-1; D uncertain. Germline V gene sequence: CDR1 SEHNR, CDR2 FQNEAQ (reference sequence). CDR3 length: 13 residues. Trimming removed 3 bases at V and 5 bases at J, with 8 bases between. CDR3 in DNA: TGTGCCAGCAGCTTTGGAGCCAACAATGAGCAGTTCTTC. Protein: CASSFGANNEQFF.

The chain employs TRBV18 and TRBJ1-5, with 8 nucleotides matching TRBD1. Looked up from germline, CDR1 is KGHSH and CDR2 is LQKENI. V lost 6 bases and J lost 0; bases outside the gene matches: 16. The length of the CDR3 is 19 residues. This CDR3 reads CASSRDDRGWDYSNQPQHF. The DNA for the CDR3 is TGTGCCAGCTCCCGAGACGACAGGGGCTGGGACTATAGCAATCAGCCCCAGCATTTT.